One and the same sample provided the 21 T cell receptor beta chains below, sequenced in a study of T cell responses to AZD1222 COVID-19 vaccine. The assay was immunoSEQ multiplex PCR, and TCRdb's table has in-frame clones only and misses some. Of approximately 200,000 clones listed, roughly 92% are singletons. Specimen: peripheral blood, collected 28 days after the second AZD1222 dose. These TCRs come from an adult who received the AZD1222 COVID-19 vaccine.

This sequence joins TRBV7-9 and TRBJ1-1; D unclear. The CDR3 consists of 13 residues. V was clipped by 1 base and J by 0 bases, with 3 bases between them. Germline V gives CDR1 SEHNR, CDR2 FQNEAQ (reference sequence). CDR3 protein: CASSLEMNTEAFF. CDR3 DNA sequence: TGTGCCAGCAGCTTAGAGATGAACACTGAAGCTTTCTTT.

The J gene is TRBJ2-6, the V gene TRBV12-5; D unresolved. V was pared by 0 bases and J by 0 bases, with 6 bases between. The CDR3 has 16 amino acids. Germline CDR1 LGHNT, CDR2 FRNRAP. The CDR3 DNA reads TGTGCTAGTGGTTTGGTACAGACCTCTGGGGCCAACGTCCTGACTTTC. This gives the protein CASGLVQTSGANVLTF.

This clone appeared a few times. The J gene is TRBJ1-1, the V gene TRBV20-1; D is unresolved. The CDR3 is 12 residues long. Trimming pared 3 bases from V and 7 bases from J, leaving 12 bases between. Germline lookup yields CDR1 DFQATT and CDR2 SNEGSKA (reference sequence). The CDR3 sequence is CSASSGLGEAFF. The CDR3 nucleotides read TGCAGTGCTAGTTCCGGGTTGGGTGAAGCTTTCTTT.

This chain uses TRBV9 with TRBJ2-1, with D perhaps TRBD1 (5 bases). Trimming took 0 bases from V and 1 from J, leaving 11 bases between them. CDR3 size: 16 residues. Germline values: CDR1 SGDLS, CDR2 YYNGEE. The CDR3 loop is CASSVGGAGSYNEQFF. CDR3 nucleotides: TGTGCCAGCAGCGTAGGTGGGGCTGGGTCCTACAATGAGCAGTTCTTC.

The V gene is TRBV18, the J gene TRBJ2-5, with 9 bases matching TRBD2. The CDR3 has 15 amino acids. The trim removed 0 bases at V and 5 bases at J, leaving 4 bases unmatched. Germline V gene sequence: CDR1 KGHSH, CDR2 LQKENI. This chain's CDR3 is CASSPPGLAIETQYF. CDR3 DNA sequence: TGTGCCAGCTCACCACCGGGACTAGCCATTGAGACCCAGTACTTC.

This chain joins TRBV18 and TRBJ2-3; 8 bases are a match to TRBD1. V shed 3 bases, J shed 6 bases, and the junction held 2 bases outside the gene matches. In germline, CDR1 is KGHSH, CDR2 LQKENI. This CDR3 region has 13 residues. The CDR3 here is CASSPRDRDTQYF. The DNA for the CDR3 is TGTGCCAGCTCACCCCGGGACAGGGATACGCAGTATTTT.

The CDR3 DNA reads TGTGCCAGCAGTAGACAGGGGGATTCTGGCTACACCTTC. Amino acid sequence: CASSRQGDSGYTF. The rearrangement links TRBV27 to TRBJ1-2, with 9 bases that match TRBD1. The CDR3 spans 13 residues. CDR1 is MNHEY and CDR2 is SMNVEV in the germline V gene (reference sequence). Losses at the gene ends were 5 bases for V and 7 bases for J; bases not matched to a gene: 5.

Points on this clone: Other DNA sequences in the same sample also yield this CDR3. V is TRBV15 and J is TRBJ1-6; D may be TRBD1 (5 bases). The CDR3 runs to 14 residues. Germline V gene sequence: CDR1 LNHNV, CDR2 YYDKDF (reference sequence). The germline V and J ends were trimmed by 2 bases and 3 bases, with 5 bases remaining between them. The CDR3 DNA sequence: TGTGCCACCAGCAGACAGGGCTATAATTCACCCCTCCACTTT. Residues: CATSRQGYNSPLHF.

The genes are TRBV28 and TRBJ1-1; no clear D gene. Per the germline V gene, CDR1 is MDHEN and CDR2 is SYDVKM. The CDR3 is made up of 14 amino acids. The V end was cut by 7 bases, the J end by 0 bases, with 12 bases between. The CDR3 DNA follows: TGTGCCAGCATGACCCCCGCTATGAACACTGAAGCTTTCTTT. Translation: CASMTPAMNTEAFF.

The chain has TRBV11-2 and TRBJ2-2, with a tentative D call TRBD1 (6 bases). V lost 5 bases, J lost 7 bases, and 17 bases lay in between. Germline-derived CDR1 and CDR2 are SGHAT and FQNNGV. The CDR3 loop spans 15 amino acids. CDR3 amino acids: CASSKPTGKGGELFF. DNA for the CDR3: TGTGCCAGCAGCAAACCGACAGGTAAGGGCGGGGAGCTGTTTTTT.

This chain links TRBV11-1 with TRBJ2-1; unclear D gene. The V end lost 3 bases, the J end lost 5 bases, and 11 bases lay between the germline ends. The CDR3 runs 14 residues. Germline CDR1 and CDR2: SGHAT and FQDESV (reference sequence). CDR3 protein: CASSFRQINNEQFF. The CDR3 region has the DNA TGTGCCAGCAGCTTCAGGCAAATTAACAATGAGCAGTTCTTC.

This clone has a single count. The CDR3 bases are TGTGCCAGCAGCGTAGGGGGGAGCAGGGGTACCCAGTACTTC. It codes for CASSVGGSRGTQYF. The chain links TRBV9 to TRBJ2-5; TRBD1 is a possible D gene (6 bases). CDR3 size: 14 residues. Germline CDR1 and CDR2: SGDLS and YYNGEE. V dropped 0 bases and J dropped 8 bases, with 14 bases sitting between them.

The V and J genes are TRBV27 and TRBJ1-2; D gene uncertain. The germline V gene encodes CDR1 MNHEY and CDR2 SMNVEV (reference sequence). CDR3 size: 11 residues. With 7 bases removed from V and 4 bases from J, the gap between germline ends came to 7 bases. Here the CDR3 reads CASTPGYGYTF. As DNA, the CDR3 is TGTGCCAGCACCCCCGGCTATGGCTACACCTTC.

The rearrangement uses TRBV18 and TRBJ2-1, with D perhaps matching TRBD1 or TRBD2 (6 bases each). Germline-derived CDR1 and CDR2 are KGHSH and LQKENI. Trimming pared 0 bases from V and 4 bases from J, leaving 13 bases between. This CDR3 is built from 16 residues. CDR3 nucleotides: TGTGCCAGCTCACCACCGGAGGGACAACCATACAATGAGCAGTTCTTC. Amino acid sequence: CASSPPEGQPYNEQFF.

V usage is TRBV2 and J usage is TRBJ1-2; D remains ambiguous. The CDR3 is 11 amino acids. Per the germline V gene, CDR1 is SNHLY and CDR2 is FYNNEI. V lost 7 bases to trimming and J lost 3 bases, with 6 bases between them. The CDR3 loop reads CASTRDYGYTF. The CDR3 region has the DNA TGTGCCAGCACCCGGGACTATGGCTACACCTTC.

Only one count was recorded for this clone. CDR3 in amino acids: CSVGQGRNGSPLHF. CDR3 bases: TGCAGCGTTGGTCAGGGTAGGAATGGGTCACCCCTCCACTTT. The chain employs TRBV29-1 and TRBJ1-6; TRBD1 is a possible D gene (5 bases). The ends were cut back, 4 bases at V and 10 bases at J, with 17 bases in the middle. This CDR3 is 14 amino acids long. Germline CDR1 SQVTM, CDR2 ANQGSEA.

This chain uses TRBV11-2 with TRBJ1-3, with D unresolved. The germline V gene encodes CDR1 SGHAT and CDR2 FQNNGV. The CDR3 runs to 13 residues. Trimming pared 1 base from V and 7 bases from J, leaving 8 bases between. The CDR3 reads CASSLGLSNTIYF. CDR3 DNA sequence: TGTGCCAGCAGCTTAGGCCTGTCTAACACCATATATTTT.

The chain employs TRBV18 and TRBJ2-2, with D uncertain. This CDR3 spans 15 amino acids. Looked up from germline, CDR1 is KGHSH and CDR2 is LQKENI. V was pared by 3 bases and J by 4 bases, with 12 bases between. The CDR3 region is CASSPPSAGTGELFF. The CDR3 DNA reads TGTGCCAGCTCACCGCCGTCCGCCGGCACCGGGGAGCTGTTTTTT.

Here the CDR3 DNA reads TGTGCCAGCAGCTTAATGGCAGGTCGCCACGAGCAGTACTTC. This encodes CASSLMAGRHEQYF. V and J are TRBV7-9 and TRBJ2-7; no firm D call. V lost 2 bases and J 5 bases, leaving 13 bases between the germline ends. The CDR3 extends over 14 amino acids. Germline V gene lookup returns CDR1 SEHNR and CDR2 FQNEAQ (reference sequence).

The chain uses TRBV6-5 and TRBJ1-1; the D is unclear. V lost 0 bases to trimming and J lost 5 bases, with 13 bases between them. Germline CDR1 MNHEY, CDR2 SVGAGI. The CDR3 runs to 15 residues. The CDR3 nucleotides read TGTGCCAGCAGTTACTCGAGTCAGATCCTGACTGAAGCTTTCTTT. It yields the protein CASSYSSQILTEAFF.

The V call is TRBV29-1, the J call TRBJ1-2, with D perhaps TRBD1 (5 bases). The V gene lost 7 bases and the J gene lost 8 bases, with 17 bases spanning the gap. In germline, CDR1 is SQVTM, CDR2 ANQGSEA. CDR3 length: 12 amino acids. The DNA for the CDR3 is TGCAGCGGATCTGCAGGGCCGGGCGGCTACACCTTC. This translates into CSGSAGPGGYTF.